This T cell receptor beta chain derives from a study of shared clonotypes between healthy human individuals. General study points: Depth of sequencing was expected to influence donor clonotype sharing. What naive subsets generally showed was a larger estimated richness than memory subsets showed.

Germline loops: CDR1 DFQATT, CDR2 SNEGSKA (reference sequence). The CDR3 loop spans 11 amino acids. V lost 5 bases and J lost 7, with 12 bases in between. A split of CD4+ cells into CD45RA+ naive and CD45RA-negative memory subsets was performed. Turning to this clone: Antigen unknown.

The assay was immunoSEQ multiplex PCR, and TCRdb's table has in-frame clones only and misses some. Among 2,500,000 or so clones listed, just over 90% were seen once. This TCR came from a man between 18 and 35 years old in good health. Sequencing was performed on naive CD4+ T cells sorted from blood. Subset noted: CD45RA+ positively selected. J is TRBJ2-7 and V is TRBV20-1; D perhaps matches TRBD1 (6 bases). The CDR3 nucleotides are TGCAGTGCTGGGGTCGGACAGGAGCAGTACTTC. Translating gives CSAGVGQEQYF.